This T cell receptor (beta chain) was retrieved from a study of control samples from healthy donors and cancer patients. Clones were read by immunoSEQ multiplex PCR, and TCRdb kept only the in-frame ones, dropping some. The profile shows just over 90,000 clones, 86% of them singletons. The germline CDR1 and CDR2 sequences are SNHLY and FYNNEI. This CDR3 contains 16 residues. V was cut by 6 bases and J by 0 bases, with 17 bases left in between. The sequenced sample was blood. The receptor was derived from a woman aged 45-65 years in good health. V usage is TRBV2 and J usage is TRBJ1-1; tentatively, D is TRBD1 (6 bases). The CDR3 reads CASRGSRGPMNTEAFF. CDR3 nucleotide sequence: TGTGCCAGCAGAGGCTCCAGGGGCCCCATGAACACTGAAGCTTTCTTT.